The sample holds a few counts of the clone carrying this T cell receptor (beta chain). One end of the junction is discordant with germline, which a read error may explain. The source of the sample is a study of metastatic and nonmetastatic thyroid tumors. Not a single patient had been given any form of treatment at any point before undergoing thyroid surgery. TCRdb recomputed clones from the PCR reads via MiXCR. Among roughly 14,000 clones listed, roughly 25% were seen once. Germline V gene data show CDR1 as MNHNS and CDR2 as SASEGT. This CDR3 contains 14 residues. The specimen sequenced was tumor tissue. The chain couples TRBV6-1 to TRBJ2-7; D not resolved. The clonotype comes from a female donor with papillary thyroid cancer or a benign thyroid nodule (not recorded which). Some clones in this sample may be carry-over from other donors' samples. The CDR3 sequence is CASIEGGTLIEQYF. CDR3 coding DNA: TGTGCCAGCATTGAAGGCGGTACTCTAATAGAGCAGTACTTC.